The rows below give T cell receptor beta chains drawn from one sample of a study of cytomegalovirus exposure and HLA in healthy donors. The table came from immunoSEQ multiplex PCR; TCRdb's copy has only in-frame clones and leaves some out. The sample lists about 100,000 clones, approximately 81% seen once, with roughly 13% in the top ten. The specimen sequenced was PBMCs. The receptor source for this set is a male donor in good health and CMV-seropositive. The CDR3 runs from the conserved cysteine through the conserved F or W. The D gene is left open where the match is weak. The size of a clone is reported for some rows only, either as once, few or many, or as a class for expanded clones.

cdr3_aa,cdr3_nt,v_call,d_call,cdr3_length,j_call,clone_size
CAWSVGFSLRSSGNTIYF,TGTGCCTGGAGTGTTGGTTTCTCTCTTAGGAGCTCTGGAAACACCATATATTTT,TRBV30,.,18,TRBJ1-3,.
CASTPDRGFRETQYF,TGTGCCAGCACCCCGGACAGGGGGTTTCGGGAGACCCAGTACTTC,TRBV2,TRBD1,15,TRBJ2-5,.
CSARDRGPHTEAFF,TGCAGCGCCCGGGACAGGGGGCCCCACACTGAAGCTTTCTTT,TRBV29-1,TRBD1,14,TRBJ1-1,.
CASSSNRDEQYF,TGTGCCAGCAGCTCCAACAGGGACGAGCAGTACTTC,TRBV5-6,.,12,TRBJ2-7,few
CASSPRRVGGRVTQYF,TGTGCCAGCAGCCCCCGGCGCGTCGGGGGGCGAGTGACCCAGTACTTC,TRBV7-8,.,16,TRBJ2-5,.
CASSLVGDRIYEQYF,TGTGCCAGCAGTCTCGTGGGGGACAGGATCTACGAGCAGTACTTC,TRBV27,TRBD1,15,TRBJ2-7,.
CASSLALNTEAFF,TGTGCCAGCAGCTTGGCCTTGAACACTGAAGCTTTCTTT,TRBV5-6,.,13,TRBJ1-1,few
CASSLDSTVNTEAFF,TGCGCCAGCAGCTTGGACTCCACCGTGAACACTGAAGCTTTCTTT,TRBV5-1,.,15,TRBJ1-1,few
CASSEGRSSYEQYF,TGTGCCAGCAGTGAAGGGAGGAGCTCCTACGAGCAGTACTTC,TRBV6-5,.,14,TRBJ2-7,.
CASSQESGTGGEKLFF,TGTGCCAGCAGCCAAGAATCCGGGACAGGGGGCGAAAAACTGTTTTTT,TRBV4-2,TRBD1,16,TRBJ1-4,.
CASSSQDRGEQYF,TGTGCCAGCAGCTCCCAGGACAGGGGAGAGCAGTACTTC,TRBV5-4,TRBD1,13,TRBJ2-7,.
CASSLEGFNQPQHF,TGTGCCAGCAGCTTAGAGGGGTTCAATCAGCCCCAGCATTTT,TRBV7-2,.,14,TRBJ1-5,.
CASSSRPGTLDTQYF,TGTGCCAGCAGCTCCCGTCCCGGGACATTGGATACGCAGTATTTT,TRBV7-7,.,15,TRBJ2-3,.
CASSAPGRPGDTDYGYTF,TGTGCCAGCAGCGCCCCCGGGCGGCCGGGAGATACGGACTATGGCTACACCTTC,TRBV9,.,18,TRBJ1-2,.
CASSSELNTEAFF,TGTGCCAGCTCATCGGAGTTGAACACTGAAGCTTTCTTT,TRBV18,.,13,TRBJ1-1,few
CASRASEQGEGYTF,TGTGCCAGCAGAGCCTCAGAGCAGGGTGAAGGCTACACCTTC,TRBV6-1,.,14,TRBJ1-2,.
CASSQEGHQNTGELFF,TGCGCCAGCAGCCAAGAGGGACACCAGAACACCGGGGAGCTGTTTTTT,TRBV4-3,.,16,TRBJ2-2,.
CSSNFGGPSREQYF,TGTTCCAGCAATTTCGGGGGACCCTCCCGGGAGCAGTACTTC,TRBV7-9,.,14,TRBJ2-7,.
CASRGERGVTDTQYF,TGCGCCAGCAGAGGGGAGCGGGGGGTCACAGATACGCAGTATTTT,TRBV5-1,TRBD2,15,TRBJ2-3,.
CAWTRVGGGGETQYF,TGTGCCTGGACCCGGGTAGGCGGGGGGGGAGAGACCCAGTACTTC,TRBV30,TRBD2,15,TRBJ2-5,.
CASKDRAFSGNTIYF,TGTGCCAGTAAAGACAGGGCTTTTTCTGGAAACACCATATATTTT,TRBV19,TRBD1,15,TRBJ1-3,.
CASRPSGTGNYNEQFF,TGTGCCAGCAGGCCTTCCGGAACAGGGAATTACAATGAGCAGTTCTTC,TRBV27,.,16,TRBJ2-1,.
CASSHEQGSNEKLFF,TGCGCCAGCAGCCACGAACAGGGGTCTAATGAAAAACTGTTTTTT,TRBV4-3,TRBD1,15,TRBJ1-4,.
CASSLFSGGFIVQYF,TGTGCCAGCAGCTTGTTTTCAGGTGGGTTTATCGTGCAGTACTTC,TRBV5-6,.,15,TRBJ2-7,.
CASSQFEGTSGGGEQFF,TGCGCCAGCAGCCAATTCGAGGGGACTAGCGGGGGCGGTGAGCAGTTCTTC,TRBV4-3,TRBD2,17,TRBJ2-1,.
CASSPRTGGPSGNTIYF,TGTGCCAGCAGCCCTCGGACAGGAGGCCCCTCTGGAAACACCATATATTTT,TRBV7-9,TRBD1,17,TRBJ1-3,once
CASSRGQGRWNTEAFF,TGTGCCAGTAGTAGGGGACAGGGACGATGGAACACTGAAGCTTTCTTT,TRBV19,TRBD1,16,TRBJ1-1,.
CASSRQITNTEAFF,TGTGCCAGCAGCCGACAGATAACCAACACTGAAGCTTTCTTT,TRBV7-2,.,14,TRBJ1-1,.
CASRQRLREQFF,TGTGCCAGCCGACAACGACTACGGGAGCAGTTCTTC,TRBV21-1,.,12,TRBJ2-1,.
CASTPGRGLTEAFF,TGTGCCAGCACCCCAGGTCGGGGTTTGACTGAAGCTTTCTTT,TRBV11-3,.,14,TRBJ1-1,once
CASSWGTGVQESQYF,TGTGCCAGCAGTTGGGGGACAGGGGTTCAAGAGAGCCAGTACTTC,TRBV6-6,TRBD1,15,TRBJ2-5,once
CASSDGLTGFDEQYF,TGTGCCAGTAGCGACGGGTTGACCGGGTTCGACGAGCAGTACTTC,TRBV19,.,15,TRBJ2-7,.
CASSFRWGQNLLPTSYEQYF,TGTGCCAGCAGCTTCAGGTGGGGACAAAACTTACTACCGACCTCCTACGAGCAGTACTTC,TRBV5-4,.,20,TRBJ2-7,.
CASSQTGTEAYGYTF,TGTGCCAGCAGCCAAACCGGGACAGAAGCCTATGGCTACACCTTC,TRBV14,TRBD1,15,TRBJ1-2,.
CASSPDRGPEAFF,TGTGCCAGCAGCCCCGACAGGGGCCCTGAAGCTTTCTTT,TRBV7-9,TRBD1,13,TRBJ1-1,.
CACRVAGSDTQYF,TGTGCCTGTCGGGTAGCGGGGTCAGATACGCAGTATTTT,TRBV19,TRBD2,13,TRBJ2-3,.
CAWSGTVNTEAFF,TGTGCCTGGAGTGGGACAGTCAACACTGAAGCTTTCTTT,TRBV30,.,13,TRBJ1-1,.
CASTNYEQYF,TGTGCCAGCACAAACTACGAGCAGTACTTC,TRBV6-5,.,10,TRBJ2-7,.
CASSEGTVQETQYF,TGTGCCAGCAGCGAAGGAACAGTCCAAGAGACCCAGTACTTC,TRBV2,.,14,TRBJ2-5,.